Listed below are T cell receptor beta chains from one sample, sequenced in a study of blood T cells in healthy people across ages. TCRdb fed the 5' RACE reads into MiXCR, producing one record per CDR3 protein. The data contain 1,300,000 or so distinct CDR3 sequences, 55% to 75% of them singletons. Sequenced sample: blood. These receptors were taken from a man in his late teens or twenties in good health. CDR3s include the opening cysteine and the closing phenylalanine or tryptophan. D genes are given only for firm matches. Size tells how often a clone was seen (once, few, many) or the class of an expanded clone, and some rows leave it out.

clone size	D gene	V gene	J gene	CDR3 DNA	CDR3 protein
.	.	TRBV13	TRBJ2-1	TGTGCCAGCAGCCACCTTGGTGGACCCTACAATGAGCAGTTCTTC	CASSHLGGPYNEQFF
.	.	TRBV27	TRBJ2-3	TGTGCCAGTAGTTTATCGCTTCCCGGCACAGATACGCAGTATTTT	CASSLSLPGTDTQYF
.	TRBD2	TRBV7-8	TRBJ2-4	TGCGCCAGCAGCTACCTAAGCGGGGGGATTACCAAAAACATTCAGTACTTC	CASSYLSGGITKNIQYF
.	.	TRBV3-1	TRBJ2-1	TGTGCCAGCAGCCAAGATCTCATATACAATGAGCAGTTCTTC	CASSQDLIYNEQFF
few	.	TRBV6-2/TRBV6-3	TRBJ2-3	TGTGCCAGCAGTTACTACGTGAAGAGCACAGATACGCAGTATTTT	CASSYYVKSTDTQYF
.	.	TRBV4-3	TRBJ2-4	TGCGCCAGCAGCCAAGATGGGGCGGCCAAAAACATTCAGTACTTC	CASSQDGAAKNIQYF
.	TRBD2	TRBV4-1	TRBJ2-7	TGCGCCAGCAGCCTAGCGGGACTAGGACTTTACGAGCAGTACTTC	CASSLAGLGLYEQYF
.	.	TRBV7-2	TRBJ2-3	TGTGCCAGCAGCCTACCTACCTCTCCGCAGTATTTT	CASSLPTSPQYF
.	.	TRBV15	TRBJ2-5	TGTGCCACCAGCCGTCGTGGAGGTCCAGAGACCCAGTACTTC	CATSRRGGPETQYF
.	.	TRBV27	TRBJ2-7	TGTGCCAGCAGTTTTCAGGGTAGATCCTACGAGCAGTACTTC	CASSFQGRSYEQYF
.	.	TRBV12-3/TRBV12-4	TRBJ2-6	TGTGCCAGCAGTTTAGGCCTCACATCAAGGGTTGGGGCCAACGTCCTGACTTTC	CASSLGLTSRVGANVLTF
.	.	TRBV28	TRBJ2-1	TGTGCCAGCAGCTCTGGTGGGACACTTCTTTCGGGTGAGCAGTTCTTC	CASSSGGTLLSGEQFF
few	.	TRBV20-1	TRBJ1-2	TGCAGTGCTAAAAATGAGGTCTATGGCTACACCTTC	CSAKNEVYGYTF
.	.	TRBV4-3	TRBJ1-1	TGCGCCAGCAGCCAAGCCTGGGGGGTCCCTGAAGCTTTCTTT	CASSQAWGVPEAFF
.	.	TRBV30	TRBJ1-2	TGTGCCGAAGGGGTTGGGGGCTTAAGGAATGGCTACACCTTC	CAEGVGGLRNGYTF
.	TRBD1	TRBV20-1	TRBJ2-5	TGCAGTGCCGACTCCGGGGACAGGGGTATTCAAGAGACCCAGTACTTC	CSADSGDRGIQETQYF
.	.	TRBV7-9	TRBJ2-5	TGTGCCAGCATAGCACAATCCACCCGGGCGTGGGAGACCCAGTACTTC	CASIAQSTRAWETQYF
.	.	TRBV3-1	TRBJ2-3	TGTGCCAGCAGCCAAGTCGGGGCCTACACCGAGGATACGCAGTATTTT	CASSQVGAYTEDTQYF
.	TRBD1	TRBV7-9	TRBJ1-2	TGTGCCAGCAGCGCGACAGGGAGGAGTGGCTACACCTTC	CASSATGRSGYTF
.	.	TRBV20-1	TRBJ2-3	TGCAGTGCTTTGGGAGATACGCAGTATTTT	CSALGDTQYF
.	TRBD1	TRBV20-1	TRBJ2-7	TGCAGTGCTGAACCGGGACAGGGGGTGATCTACGAGCAGTACTTC	CSAEPGQGVIYEQYF
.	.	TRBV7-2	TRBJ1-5	TGTGCCAGCAGCTTAGCAGGTTTCAATCAGCCCCAGCATTTT	CASSLAGFNQPQHF
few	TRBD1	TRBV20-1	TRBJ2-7	TGCAGTGCTAGAGAGTTGAGACAGGGTCACTCCTACGAGCAGTACTTC	CSARELRQGHSYEQYF
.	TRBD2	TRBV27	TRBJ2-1	TGTGCCAGCAGTCTCGGGACTAGCGGGGCCAATGAGCAGTTCTTC	CASSLGTSGANEQFF
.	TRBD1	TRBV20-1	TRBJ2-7	TGCAGTGCTAGAGGGACAGGTCGACCCGAGCAGTACTTC	CSARGTGRPEQYF
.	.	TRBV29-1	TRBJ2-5	TGCAGCGTTACAACAGTCGGCAATGAGCAGTACTTC	CSVTTVGNEQYF
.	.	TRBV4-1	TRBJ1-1	TGCGCCAGCAGCCATTCGGGACTGAACATGAACACTGAAGCTTTCTTT	CASSHSGLNMNTEAFF
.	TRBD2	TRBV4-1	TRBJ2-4	TGCGCCAGCAGCCATGGCGCGGCGGGAGGGTCCAAAAACATTCAGTACTTC	CASSHGAAGGSKNIQYF